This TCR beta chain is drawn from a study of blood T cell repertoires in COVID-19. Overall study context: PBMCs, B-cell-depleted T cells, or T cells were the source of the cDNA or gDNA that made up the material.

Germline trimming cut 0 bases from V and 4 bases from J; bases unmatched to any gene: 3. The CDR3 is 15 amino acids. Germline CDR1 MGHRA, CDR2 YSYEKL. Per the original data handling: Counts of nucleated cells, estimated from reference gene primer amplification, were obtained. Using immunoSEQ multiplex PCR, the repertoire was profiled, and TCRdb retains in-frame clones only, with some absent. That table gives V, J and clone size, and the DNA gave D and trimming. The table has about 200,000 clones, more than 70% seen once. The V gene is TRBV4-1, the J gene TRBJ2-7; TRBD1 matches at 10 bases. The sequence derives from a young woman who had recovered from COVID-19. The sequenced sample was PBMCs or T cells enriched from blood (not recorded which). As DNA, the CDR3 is TGCGCCAGCAGCCAAGAAAGGACAGGGGGATACGAGCAGTACTTC. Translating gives CASSQERTGGYEQYF.